The 14 T cell receptor beta chains below all came from one sample that was sequenced in a study of T cell responses to AZD1222 COVID-19 vaccine. The repertoire was sequenced with immunoSEQ multiplex PCR; TCRdb's copy has only in-frame clones and lacks some. This sample has some 120,000 clones; roughly 90% occur once, and the top ten carry about 7.7%. The sequences come from peripheral blood, collected 28 days after the second AZD1222 dose. These receptors all stem from an adult who received the AZD1222 COVID-19 vaccine.

This chain uses TRBV19 with TRBJ1-2, with 7 bases aligning to TRBD1. Germline CDR1 reads LNHDA; CDR2 reads SQIVND (reference sequence). Trimming removed 4 bases from V and 13 bases from J; junction bases left unmatched: 9. The CDR3 extends over 12 amino acids. The DNA for the CDR3 is TGTGCCAGTAGTACGCCGACAGGGAGGAGCACCTTC. This encodes CASSTPTGRSTF.

V gene TRBV6-5 combines with J gene TRBJ1-2; D call uncertain. This CDR3 has 13 residues. V was pared by 6 bases and J by 7 bases, with 15 bases between. Germline CDR1 reads MNHEY; CDR2 reads SVGAGI. The CDR3 nucleotides are TGTGCCAGCAGACCTCCTTTGGAGGTTGGCTACACCTTC. The encoded protein is CASRPPLEVGYTF.

This clone was observed a single time. J is TRBJ2-1 and V is TRBV27; D unclear. The V gene's germline CDR1 is MNHEY and CDR2 SMNVEV (reference sequence). Trimming pared 2 bases from V and 3 bases from J, leaving 11 bases between. The CDR3 has 15 amino acids. Written as DNA, the CDR3 is TGTGCCAGCAGTTTAGCACCTCCCCTCTACAATGAGCAGTTCTTC. The encoded protein is CASSLAPPLYNEQFF.

This clone has a single count. This rearrangement joins TRBV5-1 to TRBJ1-2; the match to TRBD1 covers 10 bases. CDR3 size: 14 residues. Germline V lookup: CDR1 SGHRS, CDR2 YFSETQ. J lost 4 bases, V lost 4 bases, and 4 bases had no gene match. The CDR3 sequence: CASSTGDRGYGYTF. The CDR3 DNA is TGCGCCAGCAGCACCGGGGACAGGGGCTATGGCTACACCTTC. The full variable domain, in which reference TRBV5-1 and TRBJ1-2 provide the parts outside the CDR3, is KAGVTQTPRYLIKTRGQQVTLSCSPISGHRSVSWYQQTPGQGLQFLFEYFSETQRNKGNFPGRFSGRQFSNSRSEMNVSTLELGDSALYLCASSTGDRGYGYTFGSGTRLTVV.

As DNA, the CDR3 is TGTGCCAGCAGTACCGGGACAGGTACTTCACCCCTCCACTTT. Amino acid sequence: CASSTGTGTSPLHF. The V and J genes are TRBV6-5 and TRBJ1-6; the match to TRBD1 covers 8 bases. The CDR3 consists of 14 residues. Germline values: CDR1 MNHEY, CDR2 SVGAGI. Germline trimming cut 5 bases from V and 9 bases from J; bases unmatched to any gene: 6.

The J gene is TRBJ1-6, the V gene TRBV5-6, with 7 bases aligning to TRBD1. Trimming removed 4 bases from V and 9 bases from J; junction bases left unmatched: 13. CDR3 length equals 16 residues. Germline CDR1 reads SGHDT; CDR2 reads YYEEEE. The chain's CDR3 is CASSGSGQGVRSPLHF. The CDR3 DNA reads as TGTGCCAGCAGCGGCTCGGGGCAGGGGGTTCGTTCACCCCTCCACTTT. Combining the CDR3 with reference TRBV5-6 and TRBJ1-6 gives the whole variable domain DAGVTQSPTHLIKTRGQQVTLRCSPKSGHDTVSWYQQALGQGPQFIFQYYEEEERQRGNFPDRFSGHQFPNYSSELNVNALLLGDSALYLCASSGSGQGVRSPLHFGNGTRLTVT.

The chain is built from TRBV27 and TRBJ2-7; tentative D call: TRBD2 (5 bases). Germline loops: CDR1 MNHEY, CDR2 SMNVEV (reference sequence). There are 13 residues in the CDR3. V dropped 2 bases and J dropped 5 bases, with 10 bases sitting between them. CDR3 sequence (DNA): TGTGCCAGCAGTTTACTAGCTATGGACGAGCAGTACTTC. Translated: CASSLLAMDEQYF.

This CDR3 is CASSQEPGQGVEQYF. In DNA form, the CDR3 reads TGCGCCAGCAGCCAAGAACCGGGACAGGGGGTTGAGCAGTACTTC. This chain uses TRBV4-1 with TRBJ2-7, with 11 bases lining up with TRBD1. Looked up from germline, CDR1 is MGHRA and CDR2 is YSYEKL. V lost 0 bases to trimming and J lost 7 bases; unmatched junction nucleotides: 5. The CDR3 covers 15 residues.

The gene calls are TRBV7-9 and TRBJ2-7; D might be TRBD1 (5 bases). CDR3 length: 14 amino acids. The germline V gene has CDR1 SEHNR and CDR2 FQNEAQ (reference sequence). V lost 5 bases and J lost 0, with 11 bases in between. The DNA for the CDR3 is TGTGCCAGCAGCCGACAGTCTCTCTCCTACGAGCAGTACTTC. Protein sequence: CASSRQSLSYEQYF.

This clone was observed a single time. The CDR3 spells CASSYNNQPQHF. The CDR3 region has the DNA TGTGCCAGCAGTTACAACAATCAGCCCCAGCATTTT. The rearrangement links TRBV6-9 to TRBJ1-5, with D unresolved. V lost 3 bases to trimming and J lost 3 bases, with 3 bases between them. The germline gives CDR1 MNHGY, CDR2 SVAAGI. The length of the CDR3 is 12 residues.

This rearrangement joins TRBV12-3 or TRBV12-4 to TRBJ2-7, with D unresolved. The germline V and J ends were trimmed by 8 bases and 4 bases, with 12 bases remaining between them. There are 12 residues in the CDR3. The CDR3 nucleotides are TGTGCCAGCGCTGTCTCCGCATACGAGCAGTACTTC. It specifies CASAVSAYEQYF.

The chain carries TRBV28 and TRBJ1-3; D not resolved. The CDR3 extends over 14 amino acids. V dropped 10 bases and J dropped 4 bases, with 17 bases sitting between them. Germline CDR1 reads MDHEN; CDR2 reads SYDVKM. CDR3 region: CATRLGPPGNTIYF. The CDR3 nucleotides read TGTGCCACTAGGTTGGGCCCCCCGGGAAACACCATATATTTT.

The chain uses TRBV19 and TRBJ1-6, with a tentative D call TRBD1 (6 bases). CDR1 is LNHDA and CDR2 is SQIVND in the germline V gene (reference sequence). The CDR3 is 16 residues long. With 5 bases removed from V and 4 bases from J, the gap between germline ends came to 15 bases. This CDR3 reads CASSATGITYNSPLHF. CDR3 nucleotides: TGTGCCAGTAGTGCTACAGGGATTACTTATAATTCACCCCTCCACTTT.

The genes are TRBV19 and TRBJ1-1, with unresolved D. The germline V gene has CDR1 LNHDA and CDR2 SQIVND (reference sequence). The CDR3 length is 15 residues. V was trimmed by 7 bases and J by 0 bases, leaving 15 bases between them. In nucleotides, the CDR3 is TGTGCCAGTACCGAAACCTTTAGAATGAACACTGAAGCTTTCTTT. The encoded protein is CASTETFRMNTEAFF.